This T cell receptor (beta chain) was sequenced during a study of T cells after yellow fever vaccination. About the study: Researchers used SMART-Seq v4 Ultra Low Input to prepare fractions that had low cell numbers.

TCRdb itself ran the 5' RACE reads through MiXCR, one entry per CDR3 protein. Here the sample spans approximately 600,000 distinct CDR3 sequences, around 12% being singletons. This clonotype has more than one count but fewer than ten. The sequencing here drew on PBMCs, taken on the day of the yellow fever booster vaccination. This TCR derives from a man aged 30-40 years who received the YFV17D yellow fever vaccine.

The CDR3 region has the DNA TGTGCCAGCTCACCTTCTTATACGCAGTATTTT. Its protein product is CASSPSYTQYF. The rearrangement joins TRBV18 to TRBJ2-3; D unresolved. Germline-derived CDR1 and CDR2 are KGHSH and LQKENI. The CDR3 is 11 residues long. V lost 3 bases and J 7 bases, leaving 5 bases between the germline ends.